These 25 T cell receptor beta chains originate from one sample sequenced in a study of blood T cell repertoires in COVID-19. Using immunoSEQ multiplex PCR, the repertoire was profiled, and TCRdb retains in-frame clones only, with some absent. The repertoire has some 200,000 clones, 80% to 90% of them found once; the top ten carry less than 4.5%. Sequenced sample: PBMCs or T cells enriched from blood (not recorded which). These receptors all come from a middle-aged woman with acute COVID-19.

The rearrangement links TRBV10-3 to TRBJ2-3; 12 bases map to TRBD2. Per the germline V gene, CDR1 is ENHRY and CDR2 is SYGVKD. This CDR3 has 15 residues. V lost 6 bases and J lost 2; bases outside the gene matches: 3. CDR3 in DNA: TGTGCCATCAGCACTAGCGGGGGGCACACAGATACGCAGTATTTT. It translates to CAISTSGGHTDTQYF.

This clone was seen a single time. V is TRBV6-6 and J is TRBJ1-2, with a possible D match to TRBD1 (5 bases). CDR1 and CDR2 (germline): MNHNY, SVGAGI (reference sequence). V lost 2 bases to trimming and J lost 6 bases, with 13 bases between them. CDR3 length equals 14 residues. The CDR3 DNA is TGTGCCAGCAGTTACCCCGATCCGGGGGATGGCTACACCTTC. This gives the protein CASSYPDPGDGYTF.

The CDR3 region has the DNA TGTGCCAGCAGCCAAGCGGAGACCCAGTACTTC. Translation gives CASSQAETQYF. The chain joins TRBV3-1 (or the pseudogene TRBV3-2) to TRBJ2-5; no clear D. Germline CDR1 LGHDT, CDR2 YNNKEL (reference sequence). This CDR3 has 11 amino acids. Trimming removed 1 base at V and 5 bases at J, with 2 bases between.

DNA of the CDR3: TGTGCCAGTAGTGAGGCTCTCTCTGGGGCCAACGTCCTGACTTTC. It encodes CASSEALSGANVLTF. V is TRBV19 and J is TRBJ2-6; no reliable D call. This CDR3 is 15 amino acids long. V lost 5 bases to trimming and J lost 0 bases, with 8 bases between them. The germline V gene has CDR1 LNHDA and CDR2 SQIVND (reference sequence).

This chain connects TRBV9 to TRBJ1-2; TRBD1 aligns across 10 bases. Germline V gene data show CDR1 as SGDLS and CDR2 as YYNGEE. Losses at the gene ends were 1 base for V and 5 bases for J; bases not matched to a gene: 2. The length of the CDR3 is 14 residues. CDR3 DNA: TGTGCCAGCAGCGTACGGACAGGGGGTTATGGCTACACCTTC. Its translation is CASSVRTGGYGYTF.

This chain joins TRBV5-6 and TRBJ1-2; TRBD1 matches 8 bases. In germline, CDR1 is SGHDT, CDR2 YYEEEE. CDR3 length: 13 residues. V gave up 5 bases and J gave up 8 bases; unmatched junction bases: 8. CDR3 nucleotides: TGTGCCAGCAGATGGACAGGGCGGAGGGGCTACACCTTC. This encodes CASRWTGRRGYTF.

CDR3: CASSSGRGTGQSYEQYV. The CDR3 DNA follows: TGTGCCAGTTCTTCAGGACGAGGGACAGGTCAGTCCTACGAGCAGTACGTC. The chain uses TRBV19 and TRBJ2-7, with 8 bases aligning to TRBD1. Germline V gene data show CDR1 as LNHDA and CDR2 as SQIVND (reference sequence). V shed 8 bases, J shed 1 base, and the junction held 16 bases outside the gene matches. The CDR3 consists of 17 residues.

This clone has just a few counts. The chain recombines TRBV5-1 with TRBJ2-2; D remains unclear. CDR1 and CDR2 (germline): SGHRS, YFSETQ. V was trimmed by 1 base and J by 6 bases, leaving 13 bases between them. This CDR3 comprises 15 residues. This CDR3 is CASSLFGEVAGELFF. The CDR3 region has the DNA TGCGCCAGCAGCTTGTTCGGTGAAGTCGCCGGGGAGCTGTTTTTT.

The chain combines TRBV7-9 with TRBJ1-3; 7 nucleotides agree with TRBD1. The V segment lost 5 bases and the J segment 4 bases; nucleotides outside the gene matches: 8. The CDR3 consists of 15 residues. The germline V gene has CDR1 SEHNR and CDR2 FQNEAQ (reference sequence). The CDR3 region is CASSPTTGSGNTIYF. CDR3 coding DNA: TGTGCCAGCAGCCCAACGACAGGGTCGGGAAACACCATATATTTT. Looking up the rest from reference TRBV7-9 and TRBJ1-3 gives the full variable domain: DTGVSQNPRHKITKRGQNVTFRCDPISEHNRLYWYRQTLGQGPEFLTYFQNEAQLEKSRLLSDRFSAERPKGSFSTLEIQRTEQGDSAMYLCASSPTTGSGNTIYFGEGSWLTVV.

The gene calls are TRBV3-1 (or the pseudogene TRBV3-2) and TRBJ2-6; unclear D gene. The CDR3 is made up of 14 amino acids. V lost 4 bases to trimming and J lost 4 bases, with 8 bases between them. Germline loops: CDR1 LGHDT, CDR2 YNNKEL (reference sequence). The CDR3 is CASSPVVGANVLTF. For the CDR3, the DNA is TGTGCCAGCAGCCCAGTCGTAGGGGCCAACGTCCTGACTTTC.

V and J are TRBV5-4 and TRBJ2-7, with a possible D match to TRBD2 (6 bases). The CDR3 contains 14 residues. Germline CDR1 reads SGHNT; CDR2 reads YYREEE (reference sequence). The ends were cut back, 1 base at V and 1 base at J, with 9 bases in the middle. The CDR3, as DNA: TGTGCCAGCAGCTTGTACGGGAGATCCTACGAGCAGTACTTC. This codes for CASSLYGRSYEQYF. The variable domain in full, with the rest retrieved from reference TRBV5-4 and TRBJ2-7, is ETGVTQSPTHLIKTRGQQVTLRCSSQSGHNTVSWYQQALGQGPQFIFQYYREEENGRGNFPPRFSGLQFPNYSSELNVNALELDDSALYLCASSLYGRSYEQYFGPGTRLTVT.

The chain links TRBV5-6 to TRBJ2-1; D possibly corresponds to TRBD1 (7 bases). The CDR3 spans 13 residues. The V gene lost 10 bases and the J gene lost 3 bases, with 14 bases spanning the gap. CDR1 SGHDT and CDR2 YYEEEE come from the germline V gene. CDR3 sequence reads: CAGGTVDYNEQFF. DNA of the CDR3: TGTGCCGGGGGGACAGTCGACTACAATGAGCAGTTCTTC. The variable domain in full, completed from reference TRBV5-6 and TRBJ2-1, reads DAGVTQSPTHLIKTRGQQVTLRCSPKSGHDTVSWYQQALGQGPQFIFQYYEEEERQRGNFPDRFSGHQFPNYSSELNVNALLLGDSALYLCAGGTVDYNEQFFGPGTRLTVL.

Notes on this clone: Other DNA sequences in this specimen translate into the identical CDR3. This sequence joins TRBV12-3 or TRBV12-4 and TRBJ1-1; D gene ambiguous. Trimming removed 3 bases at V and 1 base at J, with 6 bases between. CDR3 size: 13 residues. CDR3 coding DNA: TGTGCCAGCAGTTTTCGCGGGAACACTGAAGCTTTCTTT. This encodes CASSFRGNTEAFF.

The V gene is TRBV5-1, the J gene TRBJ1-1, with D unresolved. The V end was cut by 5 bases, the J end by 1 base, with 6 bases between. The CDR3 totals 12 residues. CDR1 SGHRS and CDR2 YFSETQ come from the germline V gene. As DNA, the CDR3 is TGCGCCAGCAGGGGAGAGAACACTGAAGCTTTCTTT. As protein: CASRGENTEAFF.

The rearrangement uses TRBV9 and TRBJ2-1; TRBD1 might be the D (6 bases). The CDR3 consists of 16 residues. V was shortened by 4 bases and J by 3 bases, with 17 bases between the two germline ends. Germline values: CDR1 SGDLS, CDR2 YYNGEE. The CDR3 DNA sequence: TGTGCCAGCAGCTCCCACGCCAGGGGTAGCTACAATGAGCAGTTCTTC. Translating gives CASSSHARGSYNEQFF.

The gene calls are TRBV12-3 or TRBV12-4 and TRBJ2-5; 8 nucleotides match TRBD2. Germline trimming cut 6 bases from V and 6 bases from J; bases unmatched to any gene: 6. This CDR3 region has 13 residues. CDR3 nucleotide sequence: TGTGCCAGCAGCCCGGGGGGGTTAAAGACCCAGTACTTC. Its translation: CASSPGGLKTQYF.

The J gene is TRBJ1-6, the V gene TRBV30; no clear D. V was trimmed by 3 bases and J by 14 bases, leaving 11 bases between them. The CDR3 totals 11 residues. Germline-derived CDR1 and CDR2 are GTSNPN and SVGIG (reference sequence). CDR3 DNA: TGTGCCTGGAGGAATGTGAGGGCCCTCCACTTT. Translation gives CAWRNVRALHF.

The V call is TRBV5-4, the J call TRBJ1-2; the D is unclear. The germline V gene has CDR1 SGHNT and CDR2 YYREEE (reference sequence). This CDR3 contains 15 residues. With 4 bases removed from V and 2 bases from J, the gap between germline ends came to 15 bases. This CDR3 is CASSPVLSQNYGYTF. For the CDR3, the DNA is TGTGCCAGCAGCCCAGTTTTGTCACAGAACTATGGCTACACCTTC.

DNA for the CDR3: TGTGCCAGCAGTTTAGGGGCGCTTGGCTACACCTTC. Protein product: CASSLGALGYTF. The V and J genes are TRBV12-3 or TRBV12-4 and TRBJ1-2; D is unresolved. CDR3 length equals 12 residues. V gave up 1 base and J gave up 7 bases, with 7 bases separating them.

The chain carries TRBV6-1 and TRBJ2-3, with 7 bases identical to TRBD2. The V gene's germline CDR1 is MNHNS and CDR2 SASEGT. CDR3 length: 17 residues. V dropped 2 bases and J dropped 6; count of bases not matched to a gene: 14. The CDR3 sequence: CASSEMGGAPFPDTQYF. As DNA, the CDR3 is TGTGCCAGCAGTGAAATGGGAGGGGCCCCTTTCCCGGATACGCAGTATTTT.

CDR3 in DNA: TGCGCCAGCAGCCACCCCCGGACAGGGGGGAACACTGAAGCTTTCTTT. Residues: CASSHPRTGGNTEAFF. The rearrangement links TRBV4-1 to TRBJ1-1; 10 nucleotides align to TRBD1. The CDR3 loop spans 16 amino acids. V lost 3 bases, J lost 1 base, and 5 bases stayed unmatched. Germline CDR1 and CDR2: MGHRA and YSYEKL.

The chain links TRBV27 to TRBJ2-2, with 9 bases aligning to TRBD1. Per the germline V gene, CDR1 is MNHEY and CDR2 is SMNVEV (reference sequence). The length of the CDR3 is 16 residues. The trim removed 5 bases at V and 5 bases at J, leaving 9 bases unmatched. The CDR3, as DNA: TGTGCCAGCAGTCCGCCGGGACAGGGAAGGACCGGGGAGCTGTTTTTT. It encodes CASSPPGQGRTGELFF.

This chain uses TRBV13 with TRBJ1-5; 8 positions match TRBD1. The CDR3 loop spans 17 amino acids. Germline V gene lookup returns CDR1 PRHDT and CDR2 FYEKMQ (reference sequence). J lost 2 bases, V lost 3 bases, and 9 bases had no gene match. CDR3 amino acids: CASSFGSGGAGNQPQHF. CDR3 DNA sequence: TGTGCCAGCAGCTTTGGTTCAGGGGGCGCGGGCAATCAGCCCCAGCATTTT. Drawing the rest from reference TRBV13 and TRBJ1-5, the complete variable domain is AAGVIQSPRHLIKEKRETATLKCYPIPRHDTVYWYQQGPGQDPQFLISFYEKMQSDKGSIPDRFSAQQFSDYHSELNMSSLELGDSALYFCASSFGSGGAGNQPQHFGDGTRLSIL.

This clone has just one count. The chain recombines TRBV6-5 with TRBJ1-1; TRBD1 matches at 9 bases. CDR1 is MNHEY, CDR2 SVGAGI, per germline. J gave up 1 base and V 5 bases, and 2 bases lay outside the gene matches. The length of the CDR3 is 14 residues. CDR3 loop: CASSMDRGNTEAFF. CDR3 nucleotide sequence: TGTGCCAGCAGTATGGACAGGGGGAACACTGAAGCTTTCTTT.

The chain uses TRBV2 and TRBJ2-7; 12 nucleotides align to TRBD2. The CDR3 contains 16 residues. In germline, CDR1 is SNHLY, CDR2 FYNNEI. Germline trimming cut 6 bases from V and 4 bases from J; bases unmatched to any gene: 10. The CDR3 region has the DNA TGTGCCAGCAGCGAAAGGGTTGGACTAGCGGGATACGAGCAGTACTTC. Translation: CASSERVGLAGYEQYF.